Sequencing of this TCR beta chain was carried out in a study of metastatic and nonmetastatic thyroid tumors. CDR3 length equals 11 residues. Trimming took off 3 bases at V and 6 bases at J, with 5 bases between the two ends. Germline assignment: CDR1 SGHDN and CDR2 FVKESK. TCRdb re-called clones via MiXCR from the PCR reads. This table has 13,000 or so clones, 27% appearing once. Nobody among the patients had been given any treatment before thyroid surgery. There are many counts of this clone. This TCR was recovered from a female donor with papillary thyroid cancer or a benign thyroid nodule (not recorded which). Some clones in this sample may be carry-over from other donors' samples. The sample was tumor tissue. The rearrangement joins TRBV14 to TRBJ2-5; D not resolved. CDR3 in DNA: TGTGCCAGCAGCCACAGCCAGACCCAGTACTTC. Encoded protein: CASSHSQTQYF.